A single sample gave rise to the 24 T cell receptor beta chains below, sequenced in a study of blood T cell repertoires in COVID-19. The assay was immunoSEQ multiplex PCR, and TCRdb's table has in-frame clones only and misses some. The profile shows about 170,000 clones, about 90% of them singletons. Sequencing was performed on peripheral blood. These receptors all stem from a man aged 25 to 40 with COVID-19, enrolled during active disease.

J is TRBJ1-2 and V is TRBV5-6; 7 nucleotides align to TRBD1. The germline CDR1 and CDR2 sequences are SGHDT and YYEEEE. The junction had 10 bases not matched to a gene; V was cut back by 0 bases and J by 5 bases. The CDR3 contains 16 residues. The CDR3 sequence is CASSLVQGSYTYGYTF. The CDR3 nucleotides are TGTGCCAGCAGCTTGGTACAGGGGTCCTACACATATGGCTACACCTTC.

The V and J genes are TRBV6-2 or TRBV6-3 and TRBJ1-1; 9 bases line up with TRBD1. The V gene's germline CDR1 is MNHEY and CDR2 SVGEGT. V dropped 5 bases and J dropped 4; count of bases not matched to a gene: 5. The length of the CDR3 is 14 residues. CDR3 residues: CASSTGQGITEAFF. For the CDR3, the DNA is TGTGCCAGCAGTACTGGACAGGGGATCACTGAAGCTTTCTTT.

The chain employs TRBV6-2 or TRBV6-3 and TRBJ2-5; a weak D match, TRBD1 (6 bases). This CDR3 contains 15 residues. Germline V gene data show CDR1 as MNHEY and CDR2 as SVGEGT. V lost 2 bases and J 5 bases, leaving 15 bases between the germline ends. In DNA, the CDR3 is TGTGCCAGCAGTTACGGGAGACAGGTAAAGGAGACCCAGTACTTC. Translated: CASSYGRQVKETQYF.

This chain uses TRBV2 with TRBJ2-5; TRBD2 agrees at 12 bases. The V and J ends lost 5 bases and 3 bases, in that order; junction bases with no gene match: 7. Looked up from germline, CDR1 is SNHLY and CDR2 is FYNNEI. This CDR3 contains 16 residues. The CDR3 reads CASSPGLAGLKETQYF. The CDR3 DNA reads TGTGCCAGCAGTCCAGGACTAGCGGGGCTTAAAGAGACCCAGTACTTC.

The gene calls are TRBV3-1 (or the pseudogene TRBV3-2) and TRBJ1-3; D unclear. The CDR3 has 15 amino acids. The V and J ends lost 1 base and 4 bases respectively, with 11 bases between them. The germline CDR1 and CDR2 sequences are LGHDT and YNNKEL (reference sequence). The CDR3 reads CASSQVGVLGNTIYF. CDR3 DNA: TGTGCCAGCAGCCAAGTAGGAGTCCTCGGAAACACCATATATTTT.

The chain has TRBV27 and TRBJ2-4; TRBD1 is a possible D gene (5 bases). V was clipped by 5 bases and J by 0 bases, with 32 bases between them. Germline CDR1 and CDR2: MNHEY and SMNVEV (reference sequence). The CDR3 contains 22 residues. The chain's CDR3 is CASSPGPAEQAPTLLAKNIQYF. The CDR3, as DNA: TGTGCCAGCAGTCCTGGACCGGCGGAACAGGCGCCCACACTACTAGCCAAAAACATTCAGTACTTC.

The rearrangement uses TRBV28 and TRBJ2-1, with TRBD1 identical over 7 bases. The V gene's germline CDR1 is MDHEN and CDR2 SYDVKM. There are 15 residues in the CDR3. J lost 4 bases, V lost 4 bases, and 7 bases had no gene match. DNA for the CDR3: TGTGCCAGCAGTTCAGGGGGAGCACAATACAATGAGCAGTTCTTC. This sequence encodes CASSSGGAQYNEQFF.

This clone appeared once. The chain uses TRBV3-1 (or the pseudogene TRBV3-2) and TRBJ2-1; TRBD1 matches at 10 bases. V dropped 4 bases and J dropped 5; count of bases not matched to a gene: 17. The CDR3 consists of 19 residues. The germline V gene has CDR1 LGHDT and CDR2 YNNKEL (reference sequence). CDR3: CASSPNSGQGISRNNEQFF. CDR3 coding DNA: TGTGCCAGCAGCCCTAACTCGGGACAGGGGATCTCACGAAACAATGAGCAGTTCTTC.

The chain couples TRBV7-9 to TRBJ1-2; 7 bases are a match to TRBD1. With 4 bases clipped from V and 6 bases from J, the junction kept 8 bases outside the gene matches. Per germline, CDR1 SEHNR and CDR2 FQNEAQ (reference sequence). This CDR3 spans 14 amino acids. For the CDR3, the DNA is TGTGCCAGCAGCTCACAAACAGGGGTGGATGGCTACACCTTC. Its protein product is CASSSQTGVDGYTF.

The V and J genes are TRBV7-9 and TRBJ2-3, with D possibly matching TRBD2 (6 bases). This CDR3 is 15 amino acids long. Germline V CDR1 and CDR2: SEHNR, FQNEAQ (reference sequence). Trimming removed 7 bases at V and 2 bases at J, with 16 bases between. The CDR3 DNA reads as TGTGCCAGCACCCCACGAGGGACTTACACAGATACGCAGTATTTT. Its translation: CASTPRGTYTDTQYF.

The V gene is TRBV7-9, the J gene TRBJ1-1; 8 bases match TRBD1. Germline lookup yields CDR1 SEHNR and CDR2 FQNEAQ (reference sequence). J lost 9 bases, V lost 10 bases, and 7 bases had no gene match. The CDR3 is made up of 11 amino acids. The CDR3 nucleotides are TGTGCCACAAGGCAGGGGGCGCAAGCTTTCTTT. Encoded protein: CATRQGAQAFF.

V and J are TRBV18 and TRBJ2-1; 7 positions agree with TRBD2. This CDR3 is built from 14 residues. The germline CDR1 and CDR2 sequences are KGHSH and LQKENI. Trimming removed 0 bases from V and 7 bases from J; junction bases left unmatched: 3. CDR3 in amino acids: CASSPPGGWNEQFF. The DNA for the CDR3 is TGTGCCAGCTCACCACCGGGGGGGTGGAATGAGCAGTTCTTC.

This chain connects TRBV5-1 to TRBJ2-6, with a weak D call TRBD2 (5 bases). Germline V lookup: CDR1 SGHRS, CDR2 YFSETQ. The CDR3 has 14 residues. V lost 4 bases, J lost 0 bases, and 5 bases lay in between. CDR3 in amino acids: CASSRDSGANVLTF. CDR3 nucleotides: TGCGCCAGCAGCCGGGACTCTGGGGCCAACGTCCTGACTTTC.

The chain employs TRBV6-5 and TRBJ1-2, with 7 bases aligning to TRBD1. The CDR3 length is 14 residues. V shed 7 bases, J shed 10 bases, and the junction held 15 bases outside the gene matches. CDR1 is MNHEY and CDR2 is SVGAGI in the germline V gene. The CDR3 DNA reads as TGTGCCAGCACCAAAGCCGGGACAGTGGGGCCCTACACCTTC. As protein: CASTKAGTVGPYTF.

DNA for the CDR3: TGTGCCAGCAGTGGGGACAGGGATTACTATGGCTACACCTTC. Encoded protein: CASSGDRDYYGYTF. The rearrangement uses TRBV5-4 and TRBJ1-2; 9 bases fit TRBD1. V shed 5 bases, J shed 3 bases, and the junction held 5 bases outside the gene matches. The germline V gene has CDR1 SGHNT and CDR2 YYREEE (reference sequence). The CDR3 runs to 14 residues.

This chain's CDR3 is CASTPTSGFHEQYF. The CDR3 nucleotides are TGTGCCAGCACCCCGACTAGCGGGTTCCACGAGCAGTACTTC. This chain links TRBV28 with TRBJ2-7; 10 bases are shared with TRBD2. The CDR3 spans 14 residues. V shed 7 bases, J shed 5 bases, and the junction held 8 bases outside the gene matches. Germline V gives CDR1 MDHEN, CDR2 SYDVKM.

V is TRBV10-3 and J is TRBJ2-2; 7 nucleotides agree with TRBD1. The CDR3 totals 15 residues. The ends lost 4 bases at V and 3 bases at J; junction bases unmatched: 5. CDR1 and CDR2 from the germline V gene are ENHRY and SYGVKD. CDR3 nucleotide sequence: TGTGCCATCAGTGGTATAACAGGGGACACCGGGGAGCTGTTTTTT. This encodes CAISGITGDTGELFF.

The rearrangement links TRBV3-1 (or the pseudogene TRBV3-2) to TRBJ1-1; tentatively, D is TRBD1 (5 bases). Germline CDR1 and CDR2: LGHDT and YNNKEL (reference sequence). This CDR3 spans 13 amino acids. The ends were cut back, 4 bases at V and 0 bases at J, with 6 bases in the middle. CDR3 residues: CASSRGVNTEAFF. Here the CDR3 DNA reads TGTGCCAGCAGCCGGGGGGTGAACACTGAAGCTTTCTTT.

The gene calls are TRBV6-2 or TRBV6-3 and TRBJ2-7, with 7 nucleotides matching TRBD2. Germline V gene data show CDR1 as MNHEY and CDR2 as SVGEGT. The CDR3 covers 15 residues. Trimming at V came to 2 bases and at J to 1 base, leaving 5 bases not matched to a gene. The CDR3 sequence is CASSYIGLGSYEQYF. CDR3 nucleotides: TGTGCCAGCAGTTACATCGGACTAGGGTCCTACGAGCAGTACTTC.

This rearrangement joins TRBV18 to TRBJ1-1; D is possibly TRBD1 (6 bases). This CDR3 contains 14 residues. V gave up 4 bases and J gave up 1 base, with 10 bases separating them. The germline gives CDR1 KGHSH, CDR2 LQKENI. CDR3 nucleotide sequence: TGTGCCAGCTCACTAGAACAGGGGAACACTGAAGCTTTCTTT. Residues: CASSLEQGNTEAFF.

The gene calls are TRBV21-1 and TRBJ1-1; the table's D gene call, TRBD1, was not cross checked with the DNA. TRBV21-1 is a documented pseudogene. The CDR3 is 12 residues long. In DNA form, the CDR3 reads TGTGCCAGCAACGAAACACCGCAGAAAGCTTTCTTT. Amino acids: CASNETPQKAFF.

V and J are TRBV11-2 and TRBJ1-1; 8 bases fit TRBD1. Germline V gives CDR1 SGHAT, CDR2 FQNNGV. V trimming: 4 bases; J trimming: 11 bases; junction bases outside the gene matches: 12. CDR3 length: 14 residues. DNA for the CDR3: TGTGCCAGCAGCTCCATGACAGGGGCTAGGGGGGCTTTCTTT. Residues: CASSSMTGARGAFF.

This chain uses TRBV30 with TRBJ2-7; 11 nucleotides align to TRBD2. V gave up 5 bases and J gave up 7 bases; unmatched junction bases: 7. This CDR3 region has 13 residues. Germline CDR1 and CDR2: GTSNPN and SVGIG (reference sequence). For the CDR3, the DNA is TGTGCCTGGGTACTAGCGGGAGCGGGGGAGCAGTACTTC. This gives the protein CAWVLAGAGEQYF.

This chain joins TRBV14 and TRBJ2-7, with 9 bases that match TRBD2. The CDR3 extends over 18 amino acids. The V segment lost 1 base and the J segment 0 bases; nucleotides outside the gene matches: 10. Per the germline V gene, CDR1 is SGHDN and CDR2 is FVKESK. The CDR3 is CASSQARAGGSNSYEQYF. CDR3 sequence (DNA): TGTGCCAGCAGCCAAGCCCGAGCGGGGGGCAGCAACTCCTACGAGCAGTACTTC.